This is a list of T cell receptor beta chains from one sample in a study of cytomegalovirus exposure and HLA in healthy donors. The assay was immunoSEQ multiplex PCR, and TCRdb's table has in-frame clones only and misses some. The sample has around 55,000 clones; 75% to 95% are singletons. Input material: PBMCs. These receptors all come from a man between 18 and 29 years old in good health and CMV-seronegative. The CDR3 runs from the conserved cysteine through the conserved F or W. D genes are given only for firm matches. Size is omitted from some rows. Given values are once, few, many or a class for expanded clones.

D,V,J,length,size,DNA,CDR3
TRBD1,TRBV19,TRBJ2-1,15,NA,TGTGCCAGTAGTATAAGAGGGGGCGCCTACAATGAGCAGTTCTTC,CASSIRGGAYNEQFF
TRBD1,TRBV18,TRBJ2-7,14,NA,TGTGCCAGCTCACTAGGGACAGTTTCCTACGAGCAGTACTTC,CASSLGTVSYEQYF
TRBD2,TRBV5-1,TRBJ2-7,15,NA,TGCGCCAGCAGCTTGAGCGGGACCCGTGCCTACGAGCAGTACTTC,CASSLSGTRAYEQYF
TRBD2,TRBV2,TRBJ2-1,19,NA,TGTGCCAGCAGTGAAACTAGCGGGAGCCTCGTGGTTGCCTACAATGAGCAGTTCTTC,CASSETSGSLVVAYNEQFF
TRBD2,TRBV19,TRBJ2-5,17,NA,TGTGCCAGTAGTAAATCCTATAGCGGGGGAAGTCAAGAGACCCAGTACTTC,CASSKSYSGGSQETQYF
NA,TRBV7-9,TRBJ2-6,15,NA,TGTGCCAGCAGCTTAATGAGGCATGGGGCCAACGTCCTGACTTTC,CASSLMRHGANVLTF
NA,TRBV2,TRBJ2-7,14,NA,TGTGCCAGCAGAGATCAGGGACATGCCTACGAGCAGTACTTC,CASRDQGHAYEQYF
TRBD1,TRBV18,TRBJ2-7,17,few,TGTGCCAGCTCACCCATCCGTTGGACAGGGCGATCCTACGAGCAGTACTTC,CASSPIRWTGRSYEQYF
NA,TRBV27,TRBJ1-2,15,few,TGTGCCAGCACCTCCCTGGGGGGAGCTAACTATGGCTACACCTTC,CASTSLGGANYGYTF
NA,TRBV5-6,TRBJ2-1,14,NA,TGTGCCAGCAACCCCGGGACTCTTTACAATGAGCAGTTCTTC,CASNPGTLYNEQFF
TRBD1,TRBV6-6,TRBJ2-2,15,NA,TGTGCCAGCAGTTTCGGGACAGGGTGGACCGGGGAGCTGTTTTTT,CASSFGTGWTGELFF
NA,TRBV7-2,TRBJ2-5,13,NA,TGTGCCAGCAGCTTAGGGACGGGGGAGACCCAGTACTTC,CASSLGTGETQYF
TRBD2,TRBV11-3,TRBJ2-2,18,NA,TGTGCCAGCAGCTTGGCACCGGGACTAGCGACGAACACCGGGGAGCTGTTTTTT,CASSLAPGLATNTGELFF
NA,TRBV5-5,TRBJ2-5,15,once,TGTGCCAGCAGCTTCGACCACCACTCAGGATGGACCCAGTACTTC,CASSFDHHSGWTQYF
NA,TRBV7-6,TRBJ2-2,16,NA,TGTGCCAGCAGCTTAGTTCGGACTCTCAACACCGGGGAGCTGTTTTTT,CASSLVRTLNTGELFF
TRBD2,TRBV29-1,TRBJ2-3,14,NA,TGCAGCGTTGACGGGCTTGCGGGAGGGGATACGCAGTATTTT,CSVDGLAGGDTQYF
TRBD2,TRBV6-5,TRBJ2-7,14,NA,TGTGCCAGCAGAATTAGCGGGGCCTCCTACGAGCAGTACTTC,CASRISGASYEQYF
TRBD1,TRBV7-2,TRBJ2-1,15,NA,TGTGCCAGCAGTCAGGGGGCGGCGGGCTACAATGAGCAGTTCTTC,CASSQGAAGYNEQFF
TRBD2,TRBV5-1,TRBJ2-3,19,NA,TGCGCCAGCAGCCCGGGACTAGCGGGGGCTGGGGGCGCCGTGGATACGCAGTATTTT,CASSPGLAGAGGAVDTQYF
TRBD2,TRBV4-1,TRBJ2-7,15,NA,TGCGCCAGCAGCCAAGAGTTAGCGGGGACTTACGAGCAGTACTTC,CASSQELAGTYEQYF
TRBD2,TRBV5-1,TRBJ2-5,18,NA,TGCGCCAGCAGCTTGAGATCTAGCGGGAGGGCCAAGGATGAGACCCAGTACTTC,CASSLRSSGRAKDETQYF
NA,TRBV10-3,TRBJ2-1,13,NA,TGTGCCATCTGGGACTGGTCCTACAATGAGCAGTTCTTC,CAIWDWSYNEQFF
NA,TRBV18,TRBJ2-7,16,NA,TGTGCCAGCTCCTCCCGTAAGGGCGGCGGGCCCTACGAGCAGTACTTC,CASSSRKGGGPYEQYF
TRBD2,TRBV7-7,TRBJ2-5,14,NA,TGTGCTAGCAGCTTAAGCGGGAGTAGTGAGACCCAGTACTTC,CASSLSGSSETQYF
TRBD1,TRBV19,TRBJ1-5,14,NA,TGTGCCACCCGACCGGGACAGGTGAGTCAGCCCCAGCATTTT,CATRPGQVSQPQHF
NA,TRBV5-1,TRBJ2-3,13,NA,TGCGCCAGCAGCCGGGGACTCACAGATACGCAGTATTTT,CASSRGLTDTQYF
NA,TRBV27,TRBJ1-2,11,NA,TGTGCCAGCGGGAGAGGTTACGGCTACACCTTC,CASGRGYGYTF
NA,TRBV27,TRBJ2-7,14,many,TGTGCCAGCAGCTCATGGGACAATCCCTACGAGCAGTACTTC,CASSSWDNPYEQYF
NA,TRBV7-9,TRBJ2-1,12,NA,TGTGCCAGCAGTCCTAATGACAATGAGCAGTTCTTC,CASSPNDNEQFF
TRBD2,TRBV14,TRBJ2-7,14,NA,TGTGCCAGCAGCCACAGCGGGAGGAGCCACGAGCAGTACTTC,CASSHSGRSHEQYF
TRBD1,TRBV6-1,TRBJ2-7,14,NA,TGTGCCAGCAGTGAAGGGGGACAGGGCTACGAGCAGTACTTC,CASSEGGQGYEQYF
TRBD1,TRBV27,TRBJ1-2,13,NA,TGTGCCAGCAGTTTGACAGGGGGCTATGGCTACACCTTC,CASSLTGGYGYTF
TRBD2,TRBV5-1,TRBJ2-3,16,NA,TGCGCCAGCAGCCTCCTTAGCGGGAGAGGTACAGATACGCAGTATTTT,CASSLLSGRGTDTQYF
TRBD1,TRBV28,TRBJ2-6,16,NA,TGTGCCAGCAGTAATGGACAGGCCACTGGGGCCAACGTCCTGACTTTC,CASSNGQATGANVLTF
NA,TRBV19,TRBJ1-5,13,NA,TGTGCCAGTAGTATGGTGGGGCCGGAGCCCCAGCATTTT,CASSMVGPEPQHF
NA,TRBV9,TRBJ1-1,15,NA,TGTGCCAGCAGCGTAGGAGGGGGGGTCAACACTGAAGCTTTCTTT,CASSVGGGVNTEAFF
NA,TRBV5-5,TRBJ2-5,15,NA,TGTGCCAGCAGCTTGGCCCCCTCTATCCAAGAGACCCAGTACTTC,CASSLAPSIQETQYF
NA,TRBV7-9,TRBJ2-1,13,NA,TGTGCCAGCAGCTTAACGGGGGTGGGGGAGCAGTTCTTC,CASSLTGVGEQFF
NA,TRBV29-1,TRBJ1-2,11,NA,TGCAGCGTTGGGGCCGACTATGGCTACACCTTC,CSVGADYGYTF
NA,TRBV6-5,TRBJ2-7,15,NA,TGTGCCAGCGCCCCCGGGGATGTGGGAGGCTACGAGCAGTACTTC,CASAPGDVGGYEQYF
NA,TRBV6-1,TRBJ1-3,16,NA,TGTGCCAGCAGTGAAGCCAAGGACATCTCTGGAAACACCATATATTTT,CASSEAKDISGNTIYF
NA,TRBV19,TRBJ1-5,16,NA,TGTGCCAGTAGTATAGATCTAACAGGGCGCAATCAGCCCCAGCATTTT,CASSIDLTGRNQPQHF
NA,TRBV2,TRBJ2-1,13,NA,TGTGCCAGCAGTGTATATTGGAGCAATGAGCAGTTCTTC,CASSVYWSNEQFF
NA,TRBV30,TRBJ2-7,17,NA,TGTGCCTGGAGCAAGGCCCCCCCTAGTCTATATCCCTACGAGCAGTACTTC,CAWSKAPPSLYPYEQYF
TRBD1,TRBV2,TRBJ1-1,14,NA,TGTGCCAGCAGCATACAGGGGGCTGGCACTGAAGCTTTCTTT,CASSIQGAGTEAFF
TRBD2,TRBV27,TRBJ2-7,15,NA,TGTGCCAGCAGGCCGGGTTGGGGGGGAGTCTACGAGCAGTACTTC,CASRPGWGGVYEQYF
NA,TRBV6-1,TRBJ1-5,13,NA,TGTGCCAGCGCAGGAGGGGAGAGTCAGCCCCAGCATTTT,CASAGGESQPQHF
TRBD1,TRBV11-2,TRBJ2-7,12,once,TGTGCCAGCAGCGGACAGGGTTACGAGCAGTACTTC,CASSGQGYEQYF
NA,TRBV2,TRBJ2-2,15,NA,TGTGCCAGCCGAGGAGGGGAGCTTGTTGCCGGGGAGCTGTTTTTT,CASRGGELVAGELFF